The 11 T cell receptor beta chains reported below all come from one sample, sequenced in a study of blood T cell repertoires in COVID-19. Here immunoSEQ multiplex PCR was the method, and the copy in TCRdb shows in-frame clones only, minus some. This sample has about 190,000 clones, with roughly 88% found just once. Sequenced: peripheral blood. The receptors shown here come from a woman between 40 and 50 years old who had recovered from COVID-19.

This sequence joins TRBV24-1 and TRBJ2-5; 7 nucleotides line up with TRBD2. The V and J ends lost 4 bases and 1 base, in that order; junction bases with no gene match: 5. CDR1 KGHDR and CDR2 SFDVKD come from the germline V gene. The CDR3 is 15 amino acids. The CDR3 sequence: CATSDTGGTQETQYF. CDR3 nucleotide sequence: TGTGCCACCAGTGACACCGGGGGGACCCAAGAGACCCAGTACTTC.

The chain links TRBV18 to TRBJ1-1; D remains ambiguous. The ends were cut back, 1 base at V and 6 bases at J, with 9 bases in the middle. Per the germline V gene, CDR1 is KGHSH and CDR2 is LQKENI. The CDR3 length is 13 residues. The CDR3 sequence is CASSPRGEAEAFF. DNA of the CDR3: TGTGCCAGCTCACCACGCGGGGAGGCTGAAGCTTTCTTT.

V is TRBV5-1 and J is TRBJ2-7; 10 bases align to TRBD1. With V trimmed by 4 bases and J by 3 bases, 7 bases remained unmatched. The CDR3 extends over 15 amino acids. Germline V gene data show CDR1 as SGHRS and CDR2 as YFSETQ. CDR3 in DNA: TGCGCCAGCAGCCCCTCCGGGACAGGGGACTACGAGCAGTACTTC. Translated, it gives CASSPSGTGDYEQYF.

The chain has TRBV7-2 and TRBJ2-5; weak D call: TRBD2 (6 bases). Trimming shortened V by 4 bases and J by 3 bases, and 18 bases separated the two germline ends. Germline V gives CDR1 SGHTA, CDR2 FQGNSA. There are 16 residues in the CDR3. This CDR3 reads CASSSPLSGRKETQYF. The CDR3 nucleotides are TGTGCCAGCAGCTCGCCTCTAAGCGGGCGAAAAGAGACCCAGTACTTC.

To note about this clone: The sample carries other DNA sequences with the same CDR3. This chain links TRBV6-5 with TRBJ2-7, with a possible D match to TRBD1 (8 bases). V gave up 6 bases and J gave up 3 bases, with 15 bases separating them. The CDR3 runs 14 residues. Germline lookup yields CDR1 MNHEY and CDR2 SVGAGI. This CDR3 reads CASRSGTGIYEQYF. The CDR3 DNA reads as TGTGCCAGCAGGAGCGGGACAGGCATCTACGAGCAGTACTTC.

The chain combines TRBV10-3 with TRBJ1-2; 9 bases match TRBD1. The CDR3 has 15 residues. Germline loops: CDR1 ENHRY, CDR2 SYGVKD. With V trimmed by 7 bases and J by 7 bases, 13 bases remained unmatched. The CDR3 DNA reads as TGTGCCATCAAGGTCCGGGACAGGGAAATGAGTGGCTACACCTTC. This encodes CAIKVRDREMSGYTF.

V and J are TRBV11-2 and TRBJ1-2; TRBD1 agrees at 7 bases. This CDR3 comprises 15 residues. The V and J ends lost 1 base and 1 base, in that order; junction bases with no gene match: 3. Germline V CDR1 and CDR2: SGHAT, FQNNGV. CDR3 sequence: CASSLVAGGNYGYTF. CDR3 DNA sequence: TGTGCCAGCAGCTTAGTTGCAGGGGGTAACTATGGCTACACCTTC. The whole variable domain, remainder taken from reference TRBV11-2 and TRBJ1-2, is EAGVAQSPRYKIIEKRQSVAFWCNPISGHATLYWYQQILGQGPKLLIQFQNNGVVDDSQLPKDRFSAERLKGVDSTLKIQPAKLEDSAVYLCASSLVAGGNYGYTFGSGTRLTVV.

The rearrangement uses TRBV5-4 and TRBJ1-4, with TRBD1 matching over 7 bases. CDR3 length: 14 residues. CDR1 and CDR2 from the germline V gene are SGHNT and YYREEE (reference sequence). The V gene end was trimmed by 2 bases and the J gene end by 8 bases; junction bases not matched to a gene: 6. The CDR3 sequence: CASSFQGVGEKLFF. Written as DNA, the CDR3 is TGTGCCAGCAGCTTTCAGGGGGTTGGGGAAAAACTGTTTTTT.

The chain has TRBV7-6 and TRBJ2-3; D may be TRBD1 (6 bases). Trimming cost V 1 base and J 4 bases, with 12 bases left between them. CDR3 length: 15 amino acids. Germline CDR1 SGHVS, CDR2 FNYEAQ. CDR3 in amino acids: CASSLEGYRADTQYF. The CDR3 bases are TGTGCCAGCAGCTTAGAGGGCTACAGGGCAGATACGCAGTATTTT. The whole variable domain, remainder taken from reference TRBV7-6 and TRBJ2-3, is GAGVSQSPRYKVTKRGQDVALRCDPISGHVSLYWYRQALGQGPEFLTYFNYEAQQDKSGLPNDRFSAERPEGSISTLTIQRTEQRDSAMYRCASSLEGYRADTQYFGPGTRLTVL.

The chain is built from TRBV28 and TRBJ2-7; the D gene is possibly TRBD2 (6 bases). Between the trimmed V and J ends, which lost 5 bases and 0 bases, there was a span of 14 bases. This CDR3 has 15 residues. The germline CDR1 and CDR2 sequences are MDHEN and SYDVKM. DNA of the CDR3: TGTGCCAGCAGTCGATACGCGGGGTACTCCTACGAGCAGTACTTC. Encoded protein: CASSRYAGYSYEQYF.

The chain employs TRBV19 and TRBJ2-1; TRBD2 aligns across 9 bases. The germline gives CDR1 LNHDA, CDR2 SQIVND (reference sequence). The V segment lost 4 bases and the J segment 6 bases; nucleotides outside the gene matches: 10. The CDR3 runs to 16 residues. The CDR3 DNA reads TGTGCCAGTAGTAGCCGCTGGGCGGGGGGGATCAATGAGCAGTTCTTC. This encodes CASSSRWAGGINEQFF.